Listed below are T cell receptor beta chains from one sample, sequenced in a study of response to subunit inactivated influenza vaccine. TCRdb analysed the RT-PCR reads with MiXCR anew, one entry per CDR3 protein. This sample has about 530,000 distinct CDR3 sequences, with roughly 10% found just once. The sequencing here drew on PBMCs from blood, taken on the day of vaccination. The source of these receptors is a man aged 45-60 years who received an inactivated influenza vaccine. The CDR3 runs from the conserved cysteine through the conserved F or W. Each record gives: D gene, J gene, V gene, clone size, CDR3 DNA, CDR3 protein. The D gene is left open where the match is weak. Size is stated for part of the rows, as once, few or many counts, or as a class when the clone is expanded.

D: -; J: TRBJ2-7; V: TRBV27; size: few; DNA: TGTGCCAGCAGTTTATTGGCATTTCGGGACGGACCTCTGGAGCAGTACTTC; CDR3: CASSLLAFRDGPLEQYF
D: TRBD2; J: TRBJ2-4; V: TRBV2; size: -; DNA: TGTGCCAGCACTGTTGGGACTAGTCCCAACATTCAGTACTTC; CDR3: CASTVGTSPNIQYF
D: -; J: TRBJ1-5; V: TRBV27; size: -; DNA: TGTGCCAGCAGTTGGGGGAGTCCACCTGAGCCCCAGCATTTT; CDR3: CASSWGSPPEPQHF
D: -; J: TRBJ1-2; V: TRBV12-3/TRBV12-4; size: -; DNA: TGTGCCAGCAGCTTACAGGGCCTACTAGGATATGGCTACACCTTC; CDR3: CASSLQGLLGYGYTF
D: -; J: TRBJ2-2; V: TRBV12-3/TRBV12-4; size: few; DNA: TGTGCCAGCAGTTTCCGGACAGCGACGAACACCGGGGAGCTGTTTTTT; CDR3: CASSFRTATNTGELFF
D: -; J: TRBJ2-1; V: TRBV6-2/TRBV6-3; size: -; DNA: TGTGCCAGCAACGACCAAGTATACAATGAGCAGTTCTTC; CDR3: CASNDQVYNEQFF
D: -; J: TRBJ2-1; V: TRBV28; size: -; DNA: TGTGCCAGCAGGGGGATCGGGGGACCATACAATGAGCAGTTCTTC; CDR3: CASRGIGGPYNEQFF
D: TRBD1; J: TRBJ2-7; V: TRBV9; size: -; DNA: TGTGCCAGCAGCGTAGGGGGGACAGGGGTCTACGAGCAGTACTTC; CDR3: CASSVGGTGVYEQYF
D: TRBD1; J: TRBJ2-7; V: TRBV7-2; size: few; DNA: TGTGCCAGCAGCTTAGAACCCATGGACAGGGCCGAGCAGTACTTC; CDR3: CASSLEPMDRAEQYF
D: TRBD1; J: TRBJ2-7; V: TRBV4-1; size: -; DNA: TGCGCCAGCAGCGCCTTTCCCGGGCTCAGGGGGATTGCCGAGCAGTACTTC; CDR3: CASSAFPGLRGIAEQYF
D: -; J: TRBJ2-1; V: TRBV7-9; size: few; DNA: TGTGCCAGCAGCTTAGTTCCAGCGGCCAATGAGCAGTTCTTC; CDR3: CASSLVPAANEQFF
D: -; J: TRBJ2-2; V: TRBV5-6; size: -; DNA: TGTGCCAGCAGCCCCGGGCCGCATAGCGGGGAGCTGTTTTTT; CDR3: CASSPGPHSGELFF